These 4 T cell receptor beta chains were sequenced from one sample in a study of neurological immune-mediated disorders. Time point in this sample: longitudinal time-point 1 (baseline). One entry per CDR3 protein, called by TCRdb with MiXCR from the 5' RACE reads. The sample includes about 49,000 distinct CDR3 sequences, about 9% of them seen just once. Material for sequencing was PBMCs. Receptors originate from a woman in her thirties or forties in good health.

The table lists this clonotype with many counts. This sequence joins TRBV5-5 and TRBJ1-2, with 9 bases aligning to TRBD1. This CDR3 comprises 15 residues. V shed 4 bases, J shed 2 bases, and the junction held 6 bases outside the gene matches. CDR1 and CDR2 (germline): SGHKS, YYEKEE (reference sequence). CDR3 bases: TGTGCCAGCAGCGTAGGGACAGGGAGAAACTATGGCTACACCTTC. It codes for CASSVGTGRNYGYTF.

This clonotype was detected ten times or more. The V gene is TRBV5-5, the J gene TRBJ1-1; D is undetermined. In germline, CDR1 is SGHKS, CDR2 YYEKEE (reference sequence). V lost 4 bases, J lost 3 bases, and 16 bases lay in between. The CDR3 has 15 residues. CDR3: CASSPTDGQHTEAFF. CDR3 bases: TGTGCCAGCAGCCCGACCGACGGGCAGCACACTGAAGCTTTCTTT. The full variable domain, completed using reference TRBV5-5 and TRBJ1-1, is DAGVTQSPTHLIKTRGQQVTLRCSPISGHKSVSWYQQVLGQGPQFIFQYYEKEERGRGNFPDRFSARQFPNYSSELNVNALLLGDSALYLCASSPTDGQHTEAFFGQGTRLTVV.

This clonotype was recorded many times. J is TRBJ1-1 and V is TRBV5-1, with D perhaps matching TRBD1 (5 bases). This CDR3 has 15 amino acids. The germline gives CDR1 SGHRS, CDR2 YFSETQ. The ends were cut back, 0 bases at V and 6 bases at J, with 15 bases in the middle. CDR3 DNA: TGCGCCAGCAGCTTGGAGGGGCCCCAACCGCCTGAAGCTTTCTTT. Translating gives CASSLEGPQPPEAFF.

This clonotype was recorded at least ten times. As DNA, the CDR3 is TGCGCCAGCAGCTTGAATACAGGGGGCAATCAGCCCCAGCATTTT. Its protein product is CASSLNTGGNQPQHF. This rearrangement joins TRBV5-1 to TRBJ1-5, with TRBD1 matching over 7 bases. Germline V gives CDR1 SGHRS, CDR2 YFSETQ. There are 15 residues in the CDR3. Trimming removed 1 base from V and 2 bases from J; junction bases left unmatched: 3.